Below, one T cell receptor (beta chain) is given with its context. These data come from a study of blood T cell repertoires in COVID-19. Study summary: The cDNA or gDNA used as material had been derived from T cells, B-cell-depleted T cells, or PBMCs.

Clinical history reported by participants formed the basis on which cohorts were assigned. Produced via immunoSEQ multiplex PCR; TCRdb's table is partial and in-frame only. The table shows 250,000 to 350,000 clones, with 88% occurring only once. The material sequenced was PBMCs or T cells enriched from blood (not recorded which). The sequence came from a woman aged 60-75 years in a cohort exposed to, infected with or recovered from COVID-19 (not recorded which).

The CDR3 here is CAISEDQGTQYF. CDR3 DNA sequence: TGTGCCATCAGTGAAGACCAGGGGACCCAGTACTTC. The rearrangement uses TRBV10-3 and TRBJ2-5; D is perhaps TRBD1 (5 bases). CDR3 length equals 12 residues. Trimming cost V 3 bases and J 7 bases, with 9 bases left between them. In germline, CDR1 is ENHRY, CDR2 SYGVKD.